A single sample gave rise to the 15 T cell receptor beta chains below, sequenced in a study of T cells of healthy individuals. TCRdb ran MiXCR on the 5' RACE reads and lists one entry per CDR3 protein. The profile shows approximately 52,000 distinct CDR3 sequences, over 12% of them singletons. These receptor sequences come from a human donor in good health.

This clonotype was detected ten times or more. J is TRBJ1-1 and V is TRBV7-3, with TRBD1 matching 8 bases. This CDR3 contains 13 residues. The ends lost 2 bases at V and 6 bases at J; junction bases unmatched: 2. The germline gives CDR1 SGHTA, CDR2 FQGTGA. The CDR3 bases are TGTGCCAGCAGCTTAGACAGGGGTTCTGAAGCTTTCTTT. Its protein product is CASSLDRGSEAFF.

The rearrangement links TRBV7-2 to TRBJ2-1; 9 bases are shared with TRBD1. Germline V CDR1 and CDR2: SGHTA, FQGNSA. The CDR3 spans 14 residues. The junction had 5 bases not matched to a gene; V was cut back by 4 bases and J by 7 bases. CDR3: CASSSQGAGNEQFF. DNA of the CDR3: TGTGCCAGCAGCTCACAGGGGGCGGGGAATGAGCAGTTCTTC.

DNA for the CDR3: TGTGCCAGTAATCCAAGTCCCCGGACAGGGGGCAATGAGCAGTTCTTC. Amino acids: CASNPSPRTGGNEQFF. The gene calls are TRBV19 and TRBJ2-1, with 10 bases identical to TRBD1. The CDR3 sequence is 16 residues long. With 7 bases clipped from V and 6 bases from J, the junction kept 12 bases outside the gene matches. CDR1 is LNHDA, CDR2 SQIVND, per germline (reference sequence).

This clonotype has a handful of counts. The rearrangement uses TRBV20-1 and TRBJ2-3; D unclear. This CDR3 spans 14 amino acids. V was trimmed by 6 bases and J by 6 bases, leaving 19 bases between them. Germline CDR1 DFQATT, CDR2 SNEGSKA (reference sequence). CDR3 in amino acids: CSAPDERLMDTQYF. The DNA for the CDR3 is TGCAGTGCCCCCGATGAGCGACTCATGGATACGCAGTATTTT.

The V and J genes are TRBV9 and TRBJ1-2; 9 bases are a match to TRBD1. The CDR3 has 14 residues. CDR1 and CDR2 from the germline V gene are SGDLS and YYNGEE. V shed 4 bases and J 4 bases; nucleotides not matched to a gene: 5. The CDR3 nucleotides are TGTGCCAGCAGCAAACAGGGGGCCTCCTATGGCTACACCTTC. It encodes CASSKQGASYGYTF.

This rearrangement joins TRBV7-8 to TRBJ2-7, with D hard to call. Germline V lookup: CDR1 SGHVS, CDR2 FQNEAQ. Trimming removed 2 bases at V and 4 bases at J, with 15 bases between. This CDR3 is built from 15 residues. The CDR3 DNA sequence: TGTGCCAGCAGCTTAAACGCGCAGGCCCGATACGAGCAGTACTTC. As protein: CASSLNAQARYEQYF. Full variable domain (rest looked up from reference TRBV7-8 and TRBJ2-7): GAGVSQSPRYKVAKRGQDVALRCDPISGHVSLFWYQQALGQGPEFLTYFQNEAQLDKSGLPSDRFFAERPEGSVSTLKIQRTQQEDSAVYLCASSLNAQARYEQYFGPGTRLTVT.

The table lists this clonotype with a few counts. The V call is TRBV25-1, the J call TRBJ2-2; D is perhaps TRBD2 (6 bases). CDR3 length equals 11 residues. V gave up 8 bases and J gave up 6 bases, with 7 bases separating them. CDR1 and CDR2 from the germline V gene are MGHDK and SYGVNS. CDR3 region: CASASAGELFF. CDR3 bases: TGTGCCAGCGCTAGCGCCGGGGAGCTGTTTTTT.

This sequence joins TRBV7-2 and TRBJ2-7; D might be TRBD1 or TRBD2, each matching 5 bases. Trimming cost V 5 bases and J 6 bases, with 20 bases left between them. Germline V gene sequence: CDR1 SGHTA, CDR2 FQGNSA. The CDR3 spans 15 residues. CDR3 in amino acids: CASSRAGASGTEQYF. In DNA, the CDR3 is TGTGCCAGCAGCCGAGCCGGGGCTAGTGGTACCGAGCAGTACTTC.

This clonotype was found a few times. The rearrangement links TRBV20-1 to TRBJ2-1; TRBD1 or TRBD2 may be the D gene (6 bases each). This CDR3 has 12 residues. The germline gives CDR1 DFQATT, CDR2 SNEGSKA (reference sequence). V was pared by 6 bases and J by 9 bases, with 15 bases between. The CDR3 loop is CSARRGSVEQFF. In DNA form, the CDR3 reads TGCAGTGCCAGGAGGGGGTCAGTTGAGCAGTTCTTC.

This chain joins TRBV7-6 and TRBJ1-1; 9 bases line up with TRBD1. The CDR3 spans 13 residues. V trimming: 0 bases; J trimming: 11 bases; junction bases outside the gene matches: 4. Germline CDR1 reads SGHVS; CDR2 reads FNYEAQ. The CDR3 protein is CASSLAQGQGAFF. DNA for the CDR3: TGTGCCAGCAGCTTAGCGCAAGGACAGGGGGCTTTCTTT.

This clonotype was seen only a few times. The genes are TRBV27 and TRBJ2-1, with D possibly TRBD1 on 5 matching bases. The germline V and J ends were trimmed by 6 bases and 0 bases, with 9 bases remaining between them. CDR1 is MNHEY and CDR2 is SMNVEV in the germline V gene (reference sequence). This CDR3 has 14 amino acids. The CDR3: CASSQGSSYNEQFF. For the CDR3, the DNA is TGTGCCAGCAGCCAGGGAAGCTCCTACAATGAGCAGTTCTTC.

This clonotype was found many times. The CDR3 here is CAIRLESGNEQFF. CDR3 coding DNA: TGTGCCATCAGACTAGAGTCTGGAAATGAGCAGTTCTTC. The genes are TRBV10-3 and TRBJ2-1; a possible D gene is TRBD2 (5 bases). Trimming left V 6 bases short and J 7 bases short, with 13 bases between. This CDR3 is 13 amino acids long. CDR1 is ENHRY and CDR2 is SYGVKD in the germline V gene.

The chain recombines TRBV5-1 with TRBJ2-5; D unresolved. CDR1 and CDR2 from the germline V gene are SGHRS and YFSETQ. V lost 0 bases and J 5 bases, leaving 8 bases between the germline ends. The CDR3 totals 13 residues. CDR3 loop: CASSLDVTETQYF. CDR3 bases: TGCGCCAGCAGCTTGGATGTGACGGAGACCCAGTACTTC.

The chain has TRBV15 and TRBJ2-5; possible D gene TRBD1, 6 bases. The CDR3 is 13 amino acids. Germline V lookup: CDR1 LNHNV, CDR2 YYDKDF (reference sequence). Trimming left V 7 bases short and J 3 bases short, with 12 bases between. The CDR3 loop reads CATNTGLEETQYF. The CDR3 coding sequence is TGTGCCACCAACACAGGGCTGGAAGAGACCCAGTACTTC. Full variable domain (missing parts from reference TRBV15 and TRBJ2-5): DAMVIQNPRYQVTQFGKPVTLSCSQTLNHNVMYWYQQKSSQAPKLLFHYYDKDFNNEADTPDNFQSRRPNTSFCFLDIRSPGLGDTAMYLCATNTGLEETQYFGPGTRLLVL.

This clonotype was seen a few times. CDR3 DNA sequence: TGTGCCAGCAGCTTGTACAGGGGACGGACTGAAGCTTTCTTT. Residues: CASSLYRGRTEAFF. The chain couples TRBV7-2 to TRBJ1-1; 7 bases map to TRBD1. Trimming removed 3 bases from V and 5 bases from J; junction bases left unmatched: 6. CDR3 size: 14 residues. Germline V gene data show CDR1 as SGHTA and CDR2 as FQGNSA.